The 5 T cell receptor beta chains below come from one sample, sequenced in a study of human T cells and chemical hapten exposure. Documented time point: patch test 1, 2 weeks after DPC sensitization. Treatment: therapeutic diphenylcyclopropenone sensitization with weekly scalp DPC. TCRdb fed the RACE reads into MiXCR, producing one record per CDR3 protein. The sample has approximately 82,000 distinct CDR3 sequences, about 12% seen once. The source material was whole blood, sampled in connection with sensitization to the hapten diphenylcyclopropenone (DPC). Receptor source: a woman aged 60-75 years with alopecia areata. Some clones in this sample may be carry-over from other donors' samples.

With respect to this clonotype: The junction and the germline gene differ at one end; a read error may be behind it. The chain employs TRBV7-7 and TRBJ1-3, with 10 bases aligning to TRBD1. Germline values: CDR1 SSHAT, CDR2 FNYEAQ (reference sequence). The CDR3 length is 18 residues. The CDR3 reads CASSPGAGQGVVGNTIYF. CDR3 in DNA: TGTGCTAGCAGCCCAGGCGCCGGACAGGGGGTAGTCGGAAACACCATATATTTT.

This clonotype showed up just a few times. The J gene is TRBJ1-1, the V gene TRBV3-1; D unclear. V lost 2 bases and J lost 9, with 13 bases in between. CDR1 LGHDT and CDR2 YNNKEL come from the germline V gene (reference sequence). The CDR3 runs 13 residues. The chain's CDR3 is CASSQTPPSQAFF. DNA for the CDR3: TGTGCCAGCAGCCAAACTCCTCCCAGCCAAGCTTTCTTT.

Ten or more counts support this clonotype. The genes are TRBV7-6 and TRBJ2-1; D is uncertain. The CDR3 extends over 11 amino acids. With 4 bases removed from V and 10 bases from J, the gap between germline ends came to 8 bases. CDR1 is SGHVS, CDR2 FNYEAQ, per germline. CDR3 region: CASSSLGEQFF. Written as DNA, the CDR3 is TGTGCCAGCAGCTCACTTGGGGAGCAGTTCTTC.

CDR3 protein: CSVEGQGADEQYF. In DNA, the CDR3 is TGCAGCGTTGAGGGACAGGGGGCTGACGAGCAGTACTTC. The chain combines TRBV29-1 with TRBJ2-7; TRBD1 matches at 12 bases. The CDR3 consists of 13 residues. After removal of 3 bases from V and 5 bases from J, the junction contained 2 bases not matched to a gene. Per the germline V gene, CDR1 is SQVTM and CDR2 is ANQGSEA.

This clonotype was seen at least ten times. The genes are TRBV12-3 or TRBV12-4 and TRBJ1-2, with D unclear. V was pared by 8 bases and J by 4 bases, with 11 bases between. The CDR3 has 12 residues. The CDR3 DNA follows: TGTGCCAGCGGGCAGTCGCTCTATGGCTACACCTTC. Amino acid sequence: CASGQSLYGYTF.